These 25 T cell receptor beta chains were all obtained from the same sample, sequenced in a study of OX40 agonist ivuxolimab in advanced cancers. This table comes from immunoSEQ multiplex PCR, and its TCRdb copy is limited to in-frame clones, with some not included. The sample lists roughly 69,000 clones, about 89% occurring once. Material: CD4+ or CD8+ T cells sorted from blood, obtained in a trial of the OX40 agonist ivuxolimab. The source is an adult with an advanced solid tumor such as melanoma, head and neck, liver or kidney cancer.

This clone came up once. The chain has TRBV5-1 and TRBJ2-7, with unresolved D. Deletions cut 4 bases from V and 0 bases from J, with 11 bases between. Per germline, CDR1 SGHRS and CDR2 YFSETQ. This CDR3 spans 14 amino acids. The CDR3 is CASSLTSDSYEQYF. For the CDR3, the DNA is TGCGCCAGCAGCCTGACTTCGGACTCCTACGAGCAGTACTTC.

The V gene is TRBV6-6, the J gene TRBJ1-5, with 10 bases aligning to TRBD1. Germline-derived CDR1 and CDR2 are MNHNY and SVGAGI (reference sequence). The CDR3 loop spans 13 amino acids. Losses at the gene ends were 8 bases for V and 4 bases for J; bases not matched to a gene: 2. The CDR3 reads CASRDRGNQPQHF. CDR3 coding DNA: TGTGCCAGCCGGGACAGGGGAAATCAGCCCCAGCATTTT.

The chain carries TRBV30 and TRBJ2-7; no definite D call. CDR1 and CDR2 from the germline V gene are GTSNPN and SVGIG (reference sequence). Trimming stripped 5 bases from V and 2 bases from J, with 13 bases between. There are 13 residues in the CDR3. The CDR3 bases are TGTGCCTGGGTGGGCCGGGTACCCTACGAGCAGTACTTC. It is translated as CAWVGRVPYEQYF.

In nucleotides, the CDR3 is TGTGCCAGCAGTTTCCTCCGGACTAGCGGGAGTGACGAGCAGTTCTTC. It specifies CASSFLRTSGSDEQFF. The chain couples TRBV27 to TRBJ2-1, with TRBD2 matching 13 bases. This CDR3 is 16 amino acids long. The trim removed 3 bases at V and 10 bases at J, leaving 9 bases unmatched. CDR1 MNHEY and CDR2 SMNVEV come from the germline V gene (reference sequence).

This chain connects TRBV5-1 to TRBJ2-5; 10 bases line up with TRBD1. The CDR3 runs to 14 residues. The junction had 5 bases not matched to a gene; V was cut back by 4 bases and J by 5 bases. Germline V gene lookup returns CDR1 SGHRS and CDR2 YFSETQ. The CDR3 loop is CASSQGQGWETQYF. DNA for the CDR3: TGCGCCAGCAGCCAGGGACAGGGGTGGGAGACCCAGTACTTC. Variable domain in full (rest from reference TRBV5-1 and TRBJ2-5): KAGVTQTPRYLIKTRGQQVTLSCSPISGHRSVSWYQQTPGQGLQFLFEYFSETQRNKGNFPGRFSGRQFSNSRSEMNVSTLELGDSALYLCASSQGQGWETQYFGPGTRLLVL.

This rearrangement joins TRBV2 to TRBJ2-2; D not resolved. Looked up from germline, CDR1 is SNHLY and CDR2 is FYNNEI. This CDR3 is 14 amino acids long. The V end was cut by 2 bases, the J end by 1 base, with 5 bases between. This CDR3 is CASSEWGNTGELFF. The CDR3 nucleotides are TGTGCCAGCAGTGAATGGGGGAACACCGGGGAGCTGTTTTTT.

The chain recombines TRBV7-2 with TRBJ2-7; 7 bases fit TRBD2. CDR3 length: 15 residues. Germline V gene sequence: CDR1 SGHTA, CDR2 FQGNSA. V lost 5 bases and J lost 5; bases outside the gene matches: 12. The CDR3 is CASSPPGPGRNEQYF. The CDR3 DNA is TGTGCCAGCAGCCCCCCGGGCCCCGGGAGGAACGAGCAGTACTTC.

The chain combines TRBV9 with TRBJ1-1, with unresolved D. Germline V gene lookup returns CDR1 SGDLS and CDR2 YYNGEE. The germline V and J ends were trimmed by 2 bases and 0 bases, with 5 bases remaining between them. The length of the CDR3 is 13 residues. The CDR3 DNA follows: TGTGCCAGCAGCGTTCAGATGAACACTGAAGCTTTCTTT. Protein sequence: CASSVQMNTEAFF.

This chain connects TRBV6-6 to TRBJ2-7, with unresolved D. CDR3 length: 13 residues. Germline V CDR1 and CDR2: MNHNY, SVGAGI (reference sequence). V lost 10 bases, J lost 4 bases, and 17 bases lay in between. The CDR3 nucleotides are TGTGCCATAAAGCCCGAGCCCTGGTACGAGCAGTACTTC. The encoded protein is CAIKPEPWYEQYF.

The chain employs TRBV27 and TRBJ1-1; 7 nucleotides agree with TRBD1. The V gene end was trimmed by 8 bases and the J gene end by 0 bases; junction bases not matched to a gene: 15. CDR1 and CDR2 (germline): MNHEY, SMNVEV (reference sequence). The CDR3 loop spans 17 amino acids. The CDR3 here is CASRGWGQRYLNTEAFF. The CDR3 DNA sequence: TGTGCCAGCCGCGGGTGGGGACAGCGATACTTGAACACTGAAGCTTTCTTT.

The DNA of the CDR3 is TGTGCCAGCAGGGCAAGAGGGTCCGCCGACTACGAGCAGTACTTC. It specifies CASRARGSADYEQYF. The gene calls are TRBV7-3 and TRBJ2-7; D may be TRBD2 (5 bases). CDR1 and CDR2 from the germline V gene are SGHTA and FQGTGA. The V gene lost 6 bases and the J gene lost 3 bases, with 18 bases spanning the gap. The CDR3 spans 15 residues.

On this clone: A read error may produce the germline difference seen at one junction end. The genes are TRBV27 and TRBJ2-7, with 9 bases fitting TRBD1. Per germline, CDR1 MNHEY and CDR2 SMNVEV (reference sequence). The CDR3 length is 18 residues. The CDR3 sequence is CASGFMSRDRVSTYEQCF. The CDR3 DNA reads TGTGCCAGCGGATTCATGTCCCGGGACAGGGTTTCAACCTACGAGCAGTGCTTC.

The chain employs TRBV9 and TRBJ2-2, with D perhaps TRBD2 (6 bases). The CDR3 sequence is 15 residues long. V was trimmed by 2 bases and J by 5 bases, leaving 13 bases between them. From germline, CDR1 is SGDLS and CDR2 YYNGEE. The CDR3 sequence is CASSVLGLTTGELFF. DNA for the CDR3: TGTGCCAGCAGCGTCTTAGGACTAACGACCGGGGAGCTGTTTTTT.

This chain joins TRBV4-2 and TRBJ2-7; the D call may be TRBD1 or TRBD2 (6 bases each). The CDR3 extends over 15 amino acids. Germline CDR1 reads LGHNA; CDR2 reads YNFKEQ. Trimming took 0 bases from V and 7 from J, leaving 16 bases between them. Written as DNA, the CDR3 is TGTGCCAGCAGCCAAGATCCGCCGGGGGCTGGGGAGCAGTACTTC. Encoded protein: CASSQDPPGAGEQYF.

In its sample, this clone ranks as large (0.1 to 1%). The gene calls are TRBV7-2 and TRBJ2-1; TRBD2 matches at 7 bases. Germline values: CDR1 SGHTA, CDR2 FQGNSA. The CDR3 has 14 residues. The V and J ends lost 0 bases and 6 bases, in that order; junction bases with no gene match: 2. CDR3 coding DNA: TGTGCCAGCAGCTTAGCGGCGGGAGCCAATGAGCAGTTCTTC. This encodes CASSLAAGANEQFF.

The chain has TRBV7-9 and TRBJ2-2; no definite D call. The V end was cut by 4 bases, the J end by 6 bases, with 9 bases between. The CDR3 runs 13 residues. Germline assignment: CDR1 SEHNR and CDR2 FQNEAQ (reference sequence). Written as DNA, the CDR3 is TGTGCCAGCAGCTCCTTTGGATCCGGGGAGCTGTTTTTT. Translation: CASSSFGSGELFF.

This clone came up once. The V call is TRBV4-1, the J call TRBJ2-5; 9 nucleotides match TRBD1. The CDR3 runs to 17 residues. CDR1 is MGHRA, CDR2 YSYEKL, per germline. J lost 4 bases, V lost 1 base, and 10 bases had no gene match. Written as DNA, the CDR3 is TGCGCCAGCAGCCAAGTGCCCAGCGGGACAGGGTTAGAGACCCAGTACTTC. Amino acids: CASSQVPSGTGLETQYF.

This sequence joins TRBV4-2 and TRBJ2-3, with D unclear. There are 15 residues in the CDR3. The germline V gene has CDR1 LGHNA and CDR2 YNFKEQ. Between the trimmed V and J ends, which lost 1 base and 8 bases, there was a span of 16 bases. The CDR3 bases are TGTGCCAGCAGCCAAGGAACAGCGCGGCTGGGTACGCAGTATTTT. Protein: CASSQGTARLGTQYF.

The chain has TRBV18 and TRBJ1-2, with D possibly TRBD1 on 5 matching bases. The germline V and J ends were trimmed by 3 bases and 8 bases, with 7 bases remaining between them. Looked up from germline, CDR1 is KGHSH and CDR2 is LQKENI. CDR3 size: 11 residues. Here the CDR3 reads CASSPGQGYTF. The DNA for the CDR3 is TGTGCCAGCTCACCGGGGCAGGGCTACACCTTC.

The chain is built from TRBV19 and TRBJ2-7, with D unclear. The CDR3 is 14 amino acids. The germline gives CDR1 LNHDA, CDR2 SQIVND (reference sequence). Deletions cut 3 bases from V and 2 bases from J, with 11 bases between. For the CDR3, the DNA is TGTGCCAGTAGTATTTGGACGGATCCCTACGAGCAGTACTTC. As protein: CASSIWTDPYEQYF.

Here the CDR3 DNA reads TGTGCCAGCAGCCAGGACGGACTTAGCAATCAGCCCCAGCATTTT. Residues: CASSQDGLSNQPQHF. The chain couples TRBV7-9 to TRBJ1-5; D uncertain. The germline V gene has CDR1 SEHNR and CDR2 FQNEAQ (reference sequence). Trimming took 5 bases from V and 0 from J, leaving 11 bases between them. The CDR3 extends over 15 amino acids.

V usage is TRBV7-6 and J usage is TRBJ2-5; possible D gene TRBD2, 6 bases. This CDR3 is built from 16 residues. The germline gives CDR1 SGHVS, CDR2 FNYEAQ. Trimming took off 2 bases at V and 1 base at J, with 14 bases between the two ends. This CDR3 reads CASSLRSAGRQETQYF. CDR3 bases: TGTGCCAGCAGCTTACGATCTGCGGGACGCCAAGAGACCCAGTACTTC.

The V call is TRBV7-8, the J call TRBJ2-2, with a tentative D call TRBD1 (6 bases). Per the germline V gene, CDR1 is SGHVS and CDR2 is FQNEAQ. CDR3 size: 14 residues. The V and J ends lost 1 base and 4 bases respectively, with 7 bases between them. The CDR3 loop is CASSLGRGTGELFF. The CDR3 bases are TGTGCCAGCAGCTTAGGCAGGGGCACCGGGGAGCTGTTTTTT.

The chain recombines TRBV18 with TRBJ1-1; D ambiguous. The CDR3 sequence is 15 residues long. Germline V gene sequence: CDR1 KGHSH, CDR2 LQKENI. V gave up 0 bases and J gave up 0 bases, with 8 bases separating them. The CDR3 bases are TGTGCCAGCTCACCACCGGTTAGGCTGAACACTGAAGCTTTCTTT. It translates to CASSPPVRLNTEAFF.

The chain uses TRBV1 and TRBJ2-7; the D call TRBD2 from the table was never checked on the DNA. TRBV1 is a listed pseudogene. This CDR3 has 18 amino acids. CDR3 in amino acids: CTSSQDRPPGRGAYEQYF. For the CDR3, the DNA is TGCACCAGCAGCCAAGATAGGCCACCGGGACGGGGGGCCTACGAGCAGTACTTC.